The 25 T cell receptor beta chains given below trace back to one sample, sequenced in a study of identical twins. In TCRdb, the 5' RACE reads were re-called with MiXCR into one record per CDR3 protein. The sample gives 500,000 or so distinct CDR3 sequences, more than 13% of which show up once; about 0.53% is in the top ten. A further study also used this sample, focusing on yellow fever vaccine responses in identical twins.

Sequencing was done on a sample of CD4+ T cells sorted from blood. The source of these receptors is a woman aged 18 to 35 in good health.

Here the CDR3 reads CASSVLEEETQYF. CDR3 in DNA: TGCGCCAGCAGCGTTCTTGAGGAAGAGACCCAGTACTTC. The chain recombines TRBV4-1 with TRBJ2-5; D gene ambiguous. Per the germline V gene, CDR1 is MGHRA and CDR2 is YSYEKL. CDR3 length equals 13 residues. V gave up 5 bases and J gave up 3 bases, with 10 bases separating them.

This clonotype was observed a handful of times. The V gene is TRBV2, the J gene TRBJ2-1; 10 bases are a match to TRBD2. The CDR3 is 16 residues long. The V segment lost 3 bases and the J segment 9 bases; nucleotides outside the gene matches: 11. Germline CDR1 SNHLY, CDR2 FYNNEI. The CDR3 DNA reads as TGTGCCAGCAGTGAGTCTAGCGGGAGCCCCTCGAGTGAGCAGTTCTTC. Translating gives CASSESSGSPSSEQFF.

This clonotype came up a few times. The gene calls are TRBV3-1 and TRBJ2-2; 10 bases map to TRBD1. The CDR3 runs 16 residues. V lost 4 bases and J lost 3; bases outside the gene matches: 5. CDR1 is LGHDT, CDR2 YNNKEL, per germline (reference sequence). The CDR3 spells CASSLDRGRYTGELFF. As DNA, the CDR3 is TGTGCCAGCAGCCTTGACAGGGGGCGGTACACCGGGGAGCTGTTTTTT.

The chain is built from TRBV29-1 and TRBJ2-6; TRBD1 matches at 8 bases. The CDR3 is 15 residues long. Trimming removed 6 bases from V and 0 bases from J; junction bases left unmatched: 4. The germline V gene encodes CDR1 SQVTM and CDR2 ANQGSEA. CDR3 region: CSVRTGPSGANVLTF. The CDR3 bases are TGCAGCGTCCGGACAGGGCCCTCTGGGGCCAACGTCCTGACTTTC. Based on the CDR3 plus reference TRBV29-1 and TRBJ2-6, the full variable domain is SAVISQKPSRDICQRGTSLTIQCQVDSQVTMMFWYRQQPGQSLTLIATANQGSEATYESGFVIDKFPISRPNLTFSTLTVSNMSPEDSSIYLCSVRTGPSGANVLTFGAGSRLTVL.

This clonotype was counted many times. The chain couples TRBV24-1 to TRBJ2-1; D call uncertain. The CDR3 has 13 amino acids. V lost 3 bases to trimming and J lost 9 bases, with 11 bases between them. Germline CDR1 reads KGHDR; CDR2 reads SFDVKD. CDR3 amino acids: CATSDMVVGEQFF. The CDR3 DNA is TGTGCCACCAGTGATATGGTGGTGGGTGAGCAGTTCTTC.

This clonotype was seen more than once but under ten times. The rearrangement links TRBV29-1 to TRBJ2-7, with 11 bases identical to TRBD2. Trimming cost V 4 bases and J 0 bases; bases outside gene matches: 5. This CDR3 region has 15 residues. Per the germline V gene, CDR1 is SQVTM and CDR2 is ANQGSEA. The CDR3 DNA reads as TGCAGCGTTGGACTAGCGGGATTTTTCTCCTACGAGCAGTACTTC. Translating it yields CSVGLAGFFSYEQYF.

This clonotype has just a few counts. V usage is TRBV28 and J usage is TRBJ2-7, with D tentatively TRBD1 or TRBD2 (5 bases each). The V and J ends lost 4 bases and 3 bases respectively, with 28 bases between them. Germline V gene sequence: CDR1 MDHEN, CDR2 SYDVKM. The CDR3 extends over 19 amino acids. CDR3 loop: CASSSLSLTGTPGYYEQYF. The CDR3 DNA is TGTGCCAGCAGTTCCCTATCCTTAACCGGGACCCCGGGCTACTACGAGCAGTACTTC.

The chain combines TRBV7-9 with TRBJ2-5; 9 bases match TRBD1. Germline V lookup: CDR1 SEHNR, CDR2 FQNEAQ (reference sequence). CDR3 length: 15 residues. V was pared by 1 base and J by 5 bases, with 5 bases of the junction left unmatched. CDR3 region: CASSLGGQGAETQYF. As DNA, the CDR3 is TGTGCCAGCAGCTTAGGGGGACAGGGTGCTGAGACCCAGTACTTC.

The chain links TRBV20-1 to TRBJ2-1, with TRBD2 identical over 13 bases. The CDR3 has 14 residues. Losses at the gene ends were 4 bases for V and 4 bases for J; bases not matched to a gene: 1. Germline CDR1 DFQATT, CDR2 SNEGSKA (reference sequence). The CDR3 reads CSATGLAGYNEQFF. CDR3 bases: TGCAGTGCTACGGGACTAGCGGGGTACAATGAGCAGTTCTTC.

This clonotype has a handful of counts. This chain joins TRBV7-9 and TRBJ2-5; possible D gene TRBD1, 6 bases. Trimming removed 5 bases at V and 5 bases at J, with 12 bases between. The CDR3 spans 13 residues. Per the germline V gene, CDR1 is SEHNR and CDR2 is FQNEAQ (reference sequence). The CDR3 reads CASSPARGETQYF. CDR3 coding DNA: TGTGCCAGCAGCCCTGCGAGGGGGGAGACCCAGTACTTC.

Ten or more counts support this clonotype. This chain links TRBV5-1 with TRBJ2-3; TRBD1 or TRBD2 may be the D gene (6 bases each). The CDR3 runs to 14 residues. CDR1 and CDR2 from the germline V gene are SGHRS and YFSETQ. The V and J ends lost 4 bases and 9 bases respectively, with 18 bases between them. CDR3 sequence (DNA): TGCGCCAGCAGCCCCTATGGGGAAGGGGGGACGCAGTATTTT. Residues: CASSPYGEGGTQYF.

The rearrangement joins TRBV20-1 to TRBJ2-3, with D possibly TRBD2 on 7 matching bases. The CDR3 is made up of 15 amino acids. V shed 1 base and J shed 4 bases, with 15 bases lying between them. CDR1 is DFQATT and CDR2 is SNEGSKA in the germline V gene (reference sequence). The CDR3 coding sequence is TGCAGTGCTAGAGTTGGGGGGGCCAAAGCAGATACGCAGTATTTT. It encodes CSARVGGAKADTQYF.

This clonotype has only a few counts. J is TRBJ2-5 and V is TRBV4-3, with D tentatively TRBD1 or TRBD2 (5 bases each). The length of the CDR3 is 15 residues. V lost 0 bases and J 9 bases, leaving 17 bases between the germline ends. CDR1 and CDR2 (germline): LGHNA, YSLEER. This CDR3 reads CASSQDPGRRGAQYF. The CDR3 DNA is TGCGCCAGCAGCCAAGATCCTGGCAGAAGAGGGGCCCAGTACTTC.

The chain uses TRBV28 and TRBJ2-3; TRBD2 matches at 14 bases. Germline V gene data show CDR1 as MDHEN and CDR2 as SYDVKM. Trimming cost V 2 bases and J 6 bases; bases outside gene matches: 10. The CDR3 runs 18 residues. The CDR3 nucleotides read TGTGCCAGCAGTTTACGTCAAGGACTAGCGGGGGGCGGCGATACGCAGTATTTT. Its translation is CASSLRQGLAGGGDTQYF. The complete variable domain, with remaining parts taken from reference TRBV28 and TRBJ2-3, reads DVKVTQSSRYLVKRTGEKVFLECVQDMDHENMFWYRQDPGLGLRLIYFSYDVKMKEKGDIPEGYSVSREKKERFSLILESASTNQTSMYLCASSLRQGLAGGGDTQYFGPGTRLTVL.

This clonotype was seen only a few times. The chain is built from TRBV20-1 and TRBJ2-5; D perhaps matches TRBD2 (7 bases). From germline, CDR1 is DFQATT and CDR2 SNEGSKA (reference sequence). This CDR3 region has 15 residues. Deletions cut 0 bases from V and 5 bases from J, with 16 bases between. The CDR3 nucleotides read TGCAGTGCTAGAGATGGGGGGGGGCGCGGGGAGACCCAGTACTTC. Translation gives CSARDGGGRGETQYF.

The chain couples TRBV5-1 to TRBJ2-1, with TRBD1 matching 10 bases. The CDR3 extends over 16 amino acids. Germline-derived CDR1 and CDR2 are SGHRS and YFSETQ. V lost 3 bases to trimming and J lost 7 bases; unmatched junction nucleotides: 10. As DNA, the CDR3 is TGCGCCAGCAGCTGGAAGACAGGGGGCGCTCAGAATGAGCAGTTCTTC. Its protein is CASSWKTGGAQNEQFF.

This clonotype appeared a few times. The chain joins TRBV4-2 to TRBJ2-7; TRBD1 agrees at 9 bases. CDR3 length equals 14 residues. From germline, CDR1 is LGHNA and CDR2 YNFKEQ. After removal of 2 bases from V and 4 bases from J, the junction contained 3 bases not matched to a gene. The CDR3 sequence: CASSQPGTGYEQYF. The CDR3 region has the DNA TGTGCCAGCAGCCAACCCGGGACAGGGTACGAGCAGTACTTC.

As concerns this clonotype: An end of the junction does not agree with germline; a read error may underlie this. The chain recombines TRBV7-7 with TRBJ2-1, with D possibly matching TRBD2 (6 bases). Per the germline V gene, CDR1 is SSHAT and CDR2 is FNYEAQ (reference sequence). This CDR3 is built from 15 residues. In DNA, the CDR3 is TGTGCTAGCAGTTCATACCTAGGCGGGGCCAATGAGCAGTTCTTC. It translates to CASSSYLGGANEQFF.

The CDR3 coding sequence is TGTGCCAGCAGCCCGAACCCTGGCTCCTACGAGCAGTACTTC. Amino acid sequence: CASSPNPGSYEQYF. J is TRBJ2-7 and V is TRBV7-9, with D unresolved. CDR3 length equals 14 residues. V dropped 5 bases and J dropped 0 bases, with 11 bases sitting between them. Germline V gene lookup returns CDR1 SEHNR and CDR2 FQNEAQ (reference sequence). The full variable domain, with the rest looked up from reference TRBV7-9 and TRBJ2-7, is DTGVSQNPRHKITKRGQNVTFRCDPISEHNRLYWYRQTLGQGPEFLTYFQNEAQLEKSRLLSDRFSAERPKGSFSTLEIQRTEQGDSAMYLCASSPNPGSYEQYFGPGTRLTVT.

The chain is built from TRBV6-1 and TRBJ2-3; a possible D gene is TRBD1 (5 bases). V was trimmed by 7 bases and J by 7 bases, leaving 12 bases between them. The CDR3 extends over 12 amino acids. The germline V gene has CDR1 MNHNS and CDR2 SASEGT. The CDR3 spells CASTPGIHTQYF. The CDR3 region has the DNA TGTGCCAGCACCCCAGGGATCCATACGCAGTATTTT.

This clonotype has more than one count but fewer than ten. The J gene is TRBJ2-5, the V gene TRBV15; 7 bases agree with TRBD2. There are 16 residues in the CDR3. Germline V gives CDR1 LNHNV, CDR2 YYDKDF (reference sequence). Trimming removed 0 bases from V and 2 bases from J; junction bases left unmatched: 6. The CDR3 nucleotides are TGTGCCACCAGCAGAGATAACCTAGCGGCTCAAGAGACCCAGTACTTC. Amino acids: CATSRDNLAAQETQYF.

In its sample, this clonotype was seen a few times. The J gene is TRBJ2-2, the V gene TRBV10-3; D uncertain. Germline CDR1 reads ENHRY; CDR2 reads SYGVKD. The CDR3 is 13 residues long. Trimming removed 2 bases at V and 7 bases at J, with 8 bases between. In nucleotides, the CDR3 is TGTGCCATCAGTGAGGGTGGCCTCGGGGAGCTGTTTTTT. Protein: CAISEGGLGELFF.

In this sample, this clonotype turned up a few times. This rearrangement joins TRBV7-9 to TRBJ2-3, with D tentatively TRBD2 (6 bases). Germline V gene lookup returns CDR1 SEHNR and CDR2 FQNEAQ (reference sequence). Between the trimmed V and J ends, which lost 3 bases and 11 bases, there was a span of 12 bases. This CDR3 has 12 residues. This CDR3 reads CASSLGTDRQYF. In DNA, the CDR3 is TGTGCCAGCAGCTTGGGGACTGACAGGCAGTATTTT.

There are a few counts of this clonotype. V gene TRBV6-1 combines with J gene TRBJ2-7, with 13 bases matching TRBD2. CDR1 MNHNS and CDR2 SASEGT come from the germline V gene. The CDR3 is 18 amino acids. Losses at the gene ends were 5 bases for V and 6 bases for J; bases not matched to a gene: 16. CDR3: CASSLYSAGGLAGAEQYF. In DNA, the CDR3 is TGTGCCAGCAGTCTCTATAGTGCCGGCGGACTAGCGGGAGCCGAGCAGTACTTC.

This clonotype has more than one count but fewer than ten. The CDR3 reads CASSLRQGSSAKNIQYF. CDR3 DNA: TGTGCCAGCAGTCTCAGACAGGGGTCCTCGGCCAAAAACATTCAGTACTTC. The V gene is TRBV12-3 or TRBV12-4, the J gene TRBJ2-4, with TRBD1 matching over 8 bases. This CDR3 is 17 amino acids long. V lost 5 bases, J lost 1 base, and 10 bases stayed unmatched.